Reported below is one T cell receptor beta chain. This clone has only a few counts. Its recognized antigen is unknown. No quality values exist for individual bases; no much larger clone is one base distant. The immunoSEQ Assay, a bias-controlled multiplex PCR, was used to amplify TCRbeta CDR3 regions from genomic DNA. As for how the authors treated the data: The number of nucleated cells in each sample was estimated from the amplification of reference gene primers within the assay. To quantify the absolute abundance of each unique TCRbeta CDR3 rearrangement, sequence reads were collapsed and filtered. For each sample, productive Simpson clonality was calculated as the square root of Simpson's diversity index across productive rearrangements. Sourced from immuneACCESS, this table was stored by TCRdb with only in-frame sequences that have V and J called. A share of the clones is absent; for the studies checked, an unresolved V gene accounts for under half, and the remainder has no known explanation. That table furnishes V, J and clone size, whereas the DNA furnished D and trimming. The table for this sample lists approximately 450,000 clones; around 90% of them were counted only once. The top ten hold approximately 2% of the sample.

Trimming accounts for 4 bases at V and 0 bases at J, while the number of junction bases matched to no gene is 5. CDR1 and CDR2, per the germline V gene, are SGHDT and YYEEEE. The CDR3 measures 15 amino acids from cysteine to phenylalanine. Only the CDR3 DNA is retained, 45 bases long and in frame from the first base. The data were taken from a study of blood T cell repertoires in COVID-19 (dated by TCRdb to 2020 to 2022). Turning to the overall study: The collaborator samples originated in the United States, Italy and Spain and spanned the acute and convalescent phases of COVID-19. The material from the prospective study consisted of cDNA or gDNA derived from T cells, B-cell-depleted T cells, or PBMCs. Subjects who had been exposed to COVID-19, were actively infected with it, or had recovered from it provided the deeply sampled blood TCRbeta repertoires that made up the dataset. The repertoires were released in a freely available public database meant as a resource for research on the immune response to SARS-CoV-2. Samples came from the ongoing ImmuneRACE study (first 160 participants) plus 1,254 subjects from 6 global collaborators. The sample metadata nearly always contained a de-identified subject ID, COVID-19 status, age in years and sex. Where available, HLA class I and class II types were obtained from metadata supplied by the sample provider rather than from assay-based typing. Results and caveats for the whole study, not just this receptor: Clinical and demographic metadata were provided uncurated, with the amount varying by source and participant.

Participants in the prospective study were aged about 18 to 89 years, lived in 20 to 25 United States geographic areas, and enrolled through a virtual design. In the prospective study, cohorts were assigned on the basis of participant-reported clinical history obtained from a screening survey and a study questionnaire. In the prospective study, whole blood, serum and a nasopharyngeal or oropharyngeal swab were collected from each participant by mobile phlebotomists. Over a roughly 2-month period, participants in the prospective study had the option of providing additional blood draws and questionnaires. Blood samples from the prospective study were shipped frozen or at room temperature prior to DNA extraction.

The sequence is built from TRBV5-6 and TRBJ1-2, with TRBD1 matching 8 junction bases. Source material: PBMCs or T cells enriched from blood (not recorded which). This receptor was identified in a woman in her late teens or twenties with acute COVID-19. The CDR3 loop reads CASSQQGDPNYGYTF. The DNA sequence reads TGTGCCAGCAGCCAACAGGGGGACCCTAACTATGGCTACACCTTC.